This passage covers 8 T cell receptor beta chains from one sample sequenced in a study of T-cell memory formation after mild COVID-19. TCRdb reanalysed the 5' RACE reads using MiXCR and keeps one entry per CDR3 protein. The sample consists of 150,000 to 200,000 distinct CDR3 sequences, 25% to 40% of them appearing once. Sequenced sample: PBMCs or a T cell subset sorted from them (not recorded which). Every receptor here comes from an adult woman who had mild COVID-19 (a few samples of this study predate the infection). Cell type and time point are not known.

This clonotype was picked up a small number of times. J is TRBJ2-5 and V is TRBV5-1; 8 bases agree with TRBD1. The CDR3 extends over 15 amino acids. The J segment lost 2 bases and the V segment lost 5 bases, leaving 8 bases of the junction unmatched. From germline, CDR1 is SGHRS and CDR2 YFSETQ. CDR3 coding DNA: TGCGCCAGCAGACCCGGAGGGACAGGTCAAGAGACCCAGTACTTC. This translates into CASRPGGTGQETQYF.

There are a few counts of this clonotype. The CDR3 spells CASEGMGGENYGYTF. In nucleotides, the CDR3 is TGTGCCAGCGAGGGGATGGGGGGAGAAAACTATGGCTACACCTTC. The chain couples TRBV6-6 to TRBJ1-2, with a possible D match to TRBD1 (5 bases). The CDR3 consists of 15 residues. V was trimmed by 8 bases and J by 2 bases, leaving 18 bases between them. Germline V gives CDR1 MNHNY, CDR2 SVGAGI (reference sequence).

V and J are TRBV29-1 and TRBJ2-5; D gene unclear. Trimming stripped 7 bases from V and 2 bases from J, with 8 bases between. The CDR3 is made up of 11 amino acids. Germline CDR1 SQVTM, CDR2 ANQGSEA. The CDR3 nucleotides are TGCAGCGCCGAAGGTCAAGAGACCCAGTACTTC. It specifies CSAEGQETQYF.

This chain uses TRBV4-2 with TRBJ2-1; D unresolved. The CDR3 is 13 amino acids. Germline CDR1 LGHNA, CDR2 YNFKEQ. V dropped 0 bases and J dropped 4 bases, with 4 bases sitting between them. As DNA, the CDR3 is TGTGCCAGCAGCCAAGAAGTGTACAATGAGCAGTTCTTC. Protein: CASSQEVYNEQFF.

This rearrangement joins TRBV12-3 or TRBV12-4 to TRBJ2-7; unclear D gene. The ends were cut back, 2 bases at V and 1 base at J, with 9 bases in the middle. The CDR3 has 14 residues. CDR3 loop: CASSLSPRSYEQYF. CDR3 nucleotide sequence: TGTGCCAGCAGTTTAAGTCCCAGGTCCTACGAGCAGTACTTC.

This chain joins TRBV20-1 and TRBJ1-2, with D unresolved. V was pared by 5 bases and J by 5 bases, with 12 bases between. Germline lookup yields CDR1 DFQATT and CDR2 SNEGSKA (reference sequence). This CDR3 contains 12 residues. The CDR3 loop reads CSAPIVVYGYTF. Here the CDR3 DNA reads TGCAGTGCTCCAATTGTGGTGTATGGCTACACCTTC.

This clonotype has only a few counts. This sequence joins TRBV7-3 and TRBJ1-1; no clear D gene. From germline, CDR1 is SGHTA and CDR2 FQGTGA. Trimming took off 2 bases at V and 0 bases at J, with 10 bases between the two ends. This CDR3 region has 15 residues. CDR3 sequence reads: CASSLGLVLNTEAFF. Written as DNA, the CDR3 is TGTGCCAGCAGCTTAGGGCTGGTTCTGAACACTGAAGCTTTCTTT.

This clonotype has only a few counts. The V call is TRBV29-1, the J call TRBJ2-7; 8 bases fit TRBD1. Germline V gene data show CDR1 as SQVTM and CDR2 as ANQGSEA. The CDR3 runs 12 residues. V lost 7 bases, J lost 6 bases, and 8 bases stayed unmatched. In DNA form, the CDR3 reads TGCAGCGCATTCGACAGGGGAGTCGAGCAGTACTTC. This sequence encodes CSAFDRGVEQYF.